This T cell receptor beta chain came from a study of cytomegalovirus exposure and HLA in healthy donors. The primer mix had 60 Vbeta and 13 Jbeta primers. Assay used: immunoSEQ multiplex PCR; TCRdb lists only in-frame clones, some missing. Among roughly 71,000 clones listed, roughly 80% were seen once. Study outcomes and limitations: In a later analysis, TCR beta V- and J-gene trimming was associated with a missense DCLRE1C variant.

Germline-derived CDR1 and CDR2 are SEHNR and FQNEAQ (reference sequence). With V trimmed by 2 bases and J by 4 bases, 5 bases remained unmatched. The CDR3 runs to 15 residues. Only a few counts were recorded for this clone. Its antigen is currently unknown. This clonotype originated in a girl under 18 in good health and CMV-seropositive. J is TRBJ2-3 and V is TRBV7-9; TRBD1 aligns across 8 bases. Sequencing was performed on PBMCs. The CDR3 bases are TGTGCCAGCAGCTTATTAGCAGGGGGCTCAGATACGCAGTATTTT. Translated, it gives CASSLLAGGSDTQYF.